The 20 T cell receptor beta chains below all came from one sample that was sequenced in a study of T-cell memory formation after mild COVID-19. TCRdb reprocessed the 5' RACE reads with MiXCR, giving one entry per CDR3 protein. The sample has about 560,000 distinct CDR3 sequences, roughly 17% seen once; the top ten hold about 7.5%. Sequencing was carried out using PBMCs or a T cell subset sorted from them (not recorded which). The receptors shown here come from an adult woman who had mild COVID-19 (a few samples of this study predate the infection). Cell type and time point are not known.

This clonotype has more than one count but fewer than ten. This chain joins TRBV29-1 and TRBJ1-1; the match to TRBD1 covers 7 bases. Germline V lookup: CDR1 SQVTM, CDR2 ANQGSEA. The trim removed 6 bases at V and 2 bases at J, leaving 6 bases unmatched. The CDR3 length is 13 residues. The CDR3 region is CSVRTGANTEAFF. CDR3 DNA sequence: TGCAGCGTCCGGACAGGAGCTAACACTGAAGCTTTCTTT.

The V gene is TRBV27, the J gene TRBJ2-1, with 8 bases identical to TRBD1. Germline V gene sequence: CDR1 MNHEY, CDR2 SMNVEV (reference sequence). The CDR3 contains 16 residues. V shed 5 bases and J 4 bases; nucleotides not matched to a gene: 10. The CDR3 nucleotides read TGTGCCAGCAGTCGCCCGGGACAGGTGATTTACAATGAGCAGTTCTTC. It codes for CASSRPGQVIYNEQFF.

Only a few counts were recorded for this clonotype. This chain uses TRBV4-3 with TRBJ2-7; D is ambiguous. Trimming removed 0 bases from V and 5 bases from J, with 11 bases in between. The length of the CDR3 is 14 residues. Germline values: CDR1 LGHNA, CDR2 YSLEER. The CDR3 sequence: CASSQDAGEDEQYF. CDR3 in DNA: TGCGCCAGCAGCCAAGATGCAGGCGAGGACGAGCAGTACTTC.

The chain links TRBV20-1 to TRBJ2-7; 8 nucleotides match TRBD1. The CDR3 consists of 11 residues. CDR1 is DFQATT, CDR2 SNEGSKA, per germline (reference sequence). V dropped 6 bases and J dropped 6; count of bases not matched to a gene: 4. The chain's CDR3 is CSAITGGEQYF. The CDR3 DNA reads as TGCAGTGCCATTACAGGGGGCGAGCAGTACTTC.

The chain links TRBV30 to TRBJ2-7; 8 nucleotides line up with TRBD1. Trimming at V came to 3 bases and at J to 4 bases, leaving 14 bases not matched to a gene. From germline, CDR1 is GTSNPN and CDR2 SVGIG (reference sequence). The CDR3 loop spans 16 amino acids. CDR3 in DNA: TGTGCCTGGAGACCACCCGACAGGGGCCTTGTTTACGAGCAGTACTTC. Translated, it gives CAWRPPDRGLVYEQYF.

The rearrangement uses TRBV5-1 and TRBJ1-3; TRBD1 agrees at 8 bases. CDR3 size: 15 residues. Germline trimming cut 4 bases from V and 4 bases from J; bases unmatched to any gene: 7. CDR1 is SGHRS, CDR2 YFSETQ, per germline. The CDR3 sequence: CASSLGQVTGNTIYF. The CDR3 coding sequence is TGCGCCAGCAGCCTGGGACAGGTTACCGGAAACACCATATATTTT.

The chain combines TRBV7-9 with TRBJ2-1, with D possibly matching TRBD2 (6 bases). In germline, CDR1 is SEHNR, CDR2 FQNEAQ (reference sequence). Trimming pared 3 bases from V and 2 bases from J, leaving 11 bases between. The CDR3 extends over 15 amino acids. The CDR3 loop is CASSFGGVAYNEQFF. The DNA of the CDR3 is TGTGCCAGCAGCTTCGGGGGTGTCGCCTACAATGAGCAGTTCTTC.

This clonotype was counted only a few times. The chain uses TRBV5-1 and TRBJ2-7; TRBD1 agrees at 7 bases. V shed 1 base and J 2 bases; nucleotides not matched to a gene: 15. The CDR3 sequence is 18 residues long. CDR1 is SGHRS and CDR2 is YFSETQ in the germline V gene. CDR3 region: CASSLNPQGTVNTYEQYF. The DNA for the CDR3 is TGCGCCAGCAGCTTGAATCCTCAGGGGACAGTCAACACCTACGAGCAGTACTTC.

CDR3 bases: TGTGCCAGCAGTTGGGACACCAATCAGCCCCAGCATTTT. Translated, it gives CASSWDTNQPQHF. The chain uses TRBV2 and TRBJ1-5, with D perhaps matching TRBD1 (6 bases). The CDR3 runs to 13 residues. Germline V lookup: CDR1 SNHLY, CDR2 FYNNEI. V shed 5 bases and J shed 3 bases, with 8 bases lying between them.

This chain connects TRBV20-1 to TRBJ2-5; 7 positions match TRBD1. CDR1 is DFQATT, CDR2 SNEGSKA, per germline (reference sequence). V lost 0 bases to trimming and J lost 7 bases; unmatched junction nucleotides: 11. The CDR3 runs 15 residues. CDR3: CSARDFNRGDGTQYF. CDR3 bases: TGCAGTGCTAGAGATTTTAACAGGGGAGACGGGACCCAGTACTTC.

This clonotype turned up a few times. V and J are TRBV7-8 and TRBJ2-3; 11 positions agree with TRBD2. V lost 7 bases and J lost 0; bases outside the gene matches: 6. There are 16 residues in the CDR3. CDR1 and CDR2 from the germline V gene are SGHVS and FQNEAQ. The CDR3 sequence is CASTSGLADSTDTQYF. In nucleotides, the CDR3 is TGTGCCAGCACCTCGGGACTAGCGGATAGCACAGATACGCAGTATTTT.

A few counts support this clonotype. The chain is built from TRBV20-1 and TRBJ2-1; TRBD2 matches at 8 bases. CDR1 is DFQATT, CDR2 SNEGSKA, per germline (reference sequence). The CDR3 totals 15 residues. The trim removed 0 bases at V and 7 bases at J, leaving 8 bases unmatched. In nucleotides, the CDR3 is TGCAGTGCTAGAGATGTCGGGAGGGCCATAAATGAGCAGTTCTTC. It translates to CSARDVGRAINEQFF.

This clonotype was seen a handful of times. The V and J genes are TRBV6-6 and TRBJ2-1, with D unclear. Trimming stripped 0 bases from V and 7 bases from J, with 10 bases between. This CDR3 spans 14 amino acids. Per germline, CDR1 MNHNY and CDR2 SVGAGI (reference sequence). As DNA, the CDR3 is TGTGCCAGCAGTTACTCGCTAGGAGTGAATGAGCAGTTCTTC. Translation gives CASSYSLGVNEQFF.

The chain combines TRBV7-2 with TRBJ2-2, with 8 bases aligning to TRBD2. With 5 bases clipped from V and 1 base from J, the junction kept 6 bases outside the gene matches. Germline lookup yields CDR1 SGHTA and CDR2 FQGNSA. The CDR3 length is 16 residues. CDR3: CASSPWTSLNTGELFF. The DNA for the CDR3 is TGTGCCAGCAGCCCGTGGACTAGCCTGAACACCGGGGAGCTGTTTTTT.

This sequence joins TRBV6-1 and TRBJ1-5; 9 bases map to TRBD1. This CDR3 has 15 amino acids. The germline CDR1 and CDR2 sequences are MNHNS and SASEGT. The J segment lost 11 bases and the V segment lost 6 bases, leaving 14 bases of the junction unmatched. The CDR3 DNA reads as TGTGCCAGCAGCGTAGGACAGGGGCCAGCGGGGGCCCAGCATTTT. It specifies CASSVGQGPAGAQHF.

This clonotype was counted many times. The rearrangement joins TRBV7-2 to TRBJ2-3; 10 bases agree with TRBD2. Germline assignment: CDR1 SGHTA and CDR2 FQGNSA. The V segment lost 5 bases and the J segment 1 base; nucleotides outside the gene matches: 9. The CDR3 runs to 17 residues. CDR3 sequence reads: CASSLAPAGGGTDTQYF. The DNA of the CDR3 is TGTGCCAGCAGCCTGGCCCCAGCGGGGGGGGGCACAGATACGCAGTATTTT.

This clonotype has only a few counts. The chain combines TRBV20-1 with TRBJ1-5, with 10 bases identical to TRBD1. Germline V gene sequence: CDR1 DFQATT, CDR2 SNEGSKA (reference sequence). V was clipped by 5 bases and J by 0 bases; unmatched bases: 10. The CDR3 has 17 amino acids. In DNA form, the CDR3 reads TGCAGTGCTGCCGGGACAGGGGCCACTTATAGCAATCAGCCCCAGCATTTT. Translation gives CSAAGTGATYSNQPQHF.

This clonotype was counted a few times. V usage is TRBV5-1 and J usage is TRBJ2-5; D might be TRBD1 (6 bases). The CDR3 has 14 amino acids. Between the trimmed V and J ends, which lost 4 bases and 5 bases, there was a span of 15 bases. The germline V gene has CDR1 SGHRS and CDR2 YFSETQ. The CDR3 region is CASSPLSGAETQYF. CDR3 nucleotide sequence: TGCGCCAGCAGCCCGTTGTCAGGGGCGGAGACCCAGTACTTC.

The V gene is TRBV5-6, the J gene TRBJ2-1, with D possibly being TRBD2 (6 bases). This CDR3 has 16 amino acids. Trimming took 4 bases from V and 5 from J, leaving 19 bases between them. The germline V gene encodes CDR1 SGHDT and CDR2 YYEEEE. CDR3 protein: CASSPPGLQSNNEQFF. CDR3 nucleotide sequence: TGTGCCAGCAGCCCGCCGGGACTCCAATCTAACAATGAGCAGTTCTTC. The entire variable domain, with the rest obtained from reference TRBV5-6 and TRBJ2-1, is as follows: DAGVTQSPTHLIKTRGQQVTLRCSPKSGHDTVSWYQQALGQGPQFIFQYYEEEERQRGNFPDRFSGHQFPNYSSELNVNALLLGDSALYLCASSPPGLQSNNEQFFGPGTRLTVL.

This clonotype came up a few times. The chain employs TRBV3-1 and TRBJ2-7, with D possibly being TRBD2 (5 bases). Germline-derived CDR1 and CDR2 are LGHDT and YNNKEL (reference sequence). The CDR3 covers 13 residues. V was clipped by 1 base and J by 6 bases, with 10 bases between them. The CDR3 region is CASSQGGHLEQYF. CDR3 sequence (DNA): TGTGCCAGCAGCCAAGGAGGGCACCTCGAGCAGTACTTC.